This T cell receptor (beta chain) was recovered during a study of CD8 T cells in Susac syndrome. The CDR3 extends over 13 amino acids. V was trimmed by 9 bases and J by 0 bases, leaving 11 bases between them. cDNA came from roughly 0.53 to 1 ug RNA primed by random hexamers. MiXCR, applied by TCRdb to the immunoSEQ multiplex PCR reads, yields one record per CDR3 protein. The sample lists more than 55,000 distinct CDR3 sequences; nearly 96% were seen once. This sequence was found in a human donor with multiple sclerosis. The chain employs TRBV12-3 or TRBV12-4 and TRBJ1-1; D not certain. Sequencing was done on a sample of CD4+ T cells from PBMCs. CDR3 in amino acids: CASWTRMNTEAFF. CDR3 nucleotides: TGTGCCAGTTGGACGAGAATGAACACTGAAGCTTTCTTT.